This entry describes one T cell receptor beta chain. As processed by the authors: Amplification with reference gene primers provided the estimates of nucleated cell counts. The data were produced by immunoSEQ multiplex PCR, yet TCRdb's version contains in-frame clones alone and is incomplete. V and J calls and clone size are copied from that table; D and trimming were computed from the DNA. The top ten hold roughly 2.2% of the sample, which has 250,000 to 300,000 clones, roughly 87% seen once. V was clipped by 2 bases and J by 4 bases, with 14 bases between them. Germline CDR1 reads SGDLS; CDR2 reads YYNGEE. The CDR3 consists of 15 residues. This record comes from a study of blood T cell repertoires in COVID-19. Across the study: COVID-19 samples collected from the United States, Italy and Spain covered acute and convalescent phases.

The receptor was derived from a woman aged 45-60 years who had recovered from COVID-19. Input material: peripheral blood. The chain joins TRBV9 to TRBJ2-3, with a tentative D call TRBD2 (7 bases). DNA for the CDR3: TGTGCCAGCAGCGTGGGACAACGGGGGGCAGATACGCAGTATTTT. Translated: CASSVGQRGADTQYF.